The 18 T cell receptor beta chains in this list originate from one sample, sequenced in a study of human T cells and chemical hapten exposure (dated by TCRdb to the early 2020s). In light of the paper, this sample's time point label describes: healthy volunteer bleed at 6 weeks. Total RNA was extracted from unfractionated whole blood collected in Tempus Blood RNA tubes. Receptor libraries were prepared by RACE. The run used a NextSeq 500. In TCRdb, the public reads were trimmed at Q25 with fastp and aligned with MiXCR, with productive beta chains retained. Each CDR3 protein gets just one entry, which takes the most common genes and DNA from the rows behind it. The sample has around 80,000 distinct CDR3 sequences on record, approximately 8.6% of them singletons. The leading ten clones occupy roughly 1.4% of the sample. Sequenced material: whole blood. These TCRs come from a male donor in good health. Some clones in this sample may be carry-over from other donors' samples.

This clonotype was observed a handful of times. The V and J genes are TRBV6-5 and TRBJ2-7; no definite D call. CDR3 length: 13 amino acids. Between the trimmed V and J ends, which lost 4 bases and 0 bases, there was a span of 7 bases. The germline CDR1 and CDR2 sequences are MNHEY and SVGAGI. The CDR3 DNA follows: TGTGCCAGCAGTTTCGCAAGCTCCTACGAGCAGTACTTC. Encoded protein: CASSFASSYEQYF.

The chain employs TRBV19 and TRBJ2-3; TRBD2 is a possible D gene (5 bases). From germline, CDR1 is LNHDA and CDR2 SQIVND (reference sequence). The CDR3 totals 12 residues. V was cut by 5 bases and J by 5 bases, with 8 bases left in between. The chain's CDR3 is CASSGGGDTQYF. The CDR3 nucleotides are TGTGCCAGTAGTGGAGGAGGAGATACGCAGTATTTT.

The chain is built from TRBV6-5 and TRBJ1-4; 10 positions agree with TRBD1. V gave up 0 bases and J gave up 7 bases; unmatched junction bases: 2. Germline CDR1 reads MNHEY; CDR2 reads SVGAGI. The CDR3 runs to 15 residues. CDR3 region: CASSYSRTGGEKLFF. CDR3 DNA sequence: TGTGCCAGCAGTTACTCGCGGACAGGGGGTGAAAAACTGTTTTTT.

The chain couples TRBV27 to TRBJ2-4; 15 bases line up with TRBD2. CDR1 is MNHEY, CDR2 SMNVEV, per germline (reference sequence). The CDR3 is made up of 16 amino acids. Losses at the gene ends were 5 bases for V and 7 bases for J; bases not matched to a gene: 6. CDR3 sequence: CASSPGLAGGPNIQYF. The CDR3 DNA is TGTGCCAGCAGTCCCGGACTAGCGGGAGGGCCGAACATTCAGTACTTC.

This clonotype was counted at least ten times. The chain carries TRBV29-1 and TRBJ1-1; the D gene is possibly TRBD1 (5 bases). V dropped 6 bases and J dropped 2 bases, with 10 bases sitting between them. This CDR3 region has 12 residues. Looked up from germline, CDR1 is SQVTM and CDR2 is ANQGSEA. Here the CDR3 reads CSVLDRNTEAFF. The CDR3 DNA follows: TGCAGCGTCCTAGACAGAAACACTGAAGCTTTCTTT.

This clonotype was detected only a few times. The V call is TRBV18, the J call TRBJ2-5; D call uncertain. Per germline, CDR1 KGHSH and CDR2 LQKENI. This CDR3 has 15 residues. Trimming took off 3 bases at V and 1 base at J, with 12 bases between the two ends. DNA for the CDR3: TGTGCCAGCTCACCGGCGATAGGTACCCAAGAGACCCAGTACTTC. This translates into CASSPAIGTQETQYF.

There are a few counts of this clonotype. V and J are TRBV19 and TRBJ1-5; D remains unclear. The V end was cut by 3 bases, the J end by 3 bases, with 6 bases between. CDR3 size: 13 residues. Germline V gene data show CDR1 as LNHDA and CDR2 as SQIVND (reference sequence). This CDR3 is CASSIDNNQPQHF. The CDR3 DNA sequence: TGTGCCAGTAGTATTGACAACAATCAGCCCCAGCATTTT.

V is TRBV9 and J is TRBJ2-3; 9 nucleotides agree with TRBD2. This CDR3 is 16 amino acids long. Germline CDR1 reads SGDLS; CDR2 reads YYNGEE. The V segment lost 0 bases and the J segment 6 bases; nucleotides outside the gene matches: 8. The CDR3: CASSVDSGSGTDTQYF. CDR3 in DNA: TGTGCCAGCAGCGTAGATAGCGGGAGTGGGACTGATACGCAGTATTTT.

CDR3 sequence: CSVEGRSGGASGNEQFF. In nucleotides, the CDR3 is TGCAGCGTTGAAGGACGGAGCGGGGGGGCCTCTGGCAATGAGCAGTTCTTC. The chain joins TRBV29-1 to TRBJ2-1; 10 bases map to TRBD2. This CDR3 has 17 residues. The germline V gene encodes CDR1 SQVTM and CDR2 ANQGSEA. With 1 base clipped from V and 6 bases from J, the junction kept 12 bases outside the gene matches.

The rearrangement uses TRBV20-1 and TRBJ1-1; 9 nucleotides align to TRBD1. The ends lost 6 bases at V and 3 bases at J; junction bases unmatched: 5. The CDR3 covers 13 residues. Per the germline V gene, CDR1 is DFQATT and CDR2 is SNEGSKA (reference sequence). CDR3 DNA sequence: TGCAGTGCGGGGACAGGGCTGGACACTGAAGCTTTCTTT. The encoded protein is CSAGTGLDTEAFF.

The J gene is TRBJ1-1, the V gene TRBV3-1; 8 bases align to TRBD1. In germline, CDR1 is LGHDT, CDR2 YNNKEL (reference sequence). The ends lost 6 bases at V and 0 bases at J; junction bases unmatched: 12. This CDR3 is built from 17 residues. The chain's CDR3 is CASSGTTGERLNTEAFF. The CDR3 DNA reads as TGTGCCAGCAGTGGCACGACAGGGGAAAGGTTGAACACTGAAGCTTTCTTT.

This chain joins TRBV6-2 or TRBV6-3 and TRBJ2-7; 15 positions agree with TRBD2. V lost 4 bases, J lost 3 bases, and 10 bases stayed unmatched. The CDR3 covers 18 residues. Looked up from germline, CDR1 is MNHEY and CDR2 is SVGEGT. CDR3 nucleotide sequence: TGTGCCAGCAGTTGGGGACTAGCGGGGGGAAAATGGAGCTACGAGCAGTACTTC. Protein: CASSWGLAGGKWSYEQYF.

V and J are TRBV3-1 and TRBJ2-3, with D possibly matching TRBD1 (5 bases). V was cut by 3 bases and J by 2 bases, with 9 bases left in between. The CDR3 runs 14 residues. Looked up from germline, CDR1 is LGHDT and CDR2 is YNNKEL (reference sequence). CDR3 DNA sequence: TGTGCCAGCAGCCAGGAGACAGTCACAGATACGCAGTATTTT. This gives the protein CASSQETVTDTQYF.

This clonotype was picked up many times. V is TRBV27 and J is TRBJ2-3, with D unresolved. CDR3 length: 13 residues. Trimming cost V 5 bases and J 5 bases, with 11 bases left between them. Germline loops: CDR1 MNHEY, CDR2 SMNVEV (reference sequence). CDR3 residues: CASSVDWRDTQYF. The CDR3 DNA sequence: TGTGCCAGCAGTGTCGACTGGAGAGATACGCAGTATTTT.

The chain carries TRBV27 and TRBJ1-5; D perhaps matches TRBD1 (5 bases). Germline CDR1 is MNHEY and CDR2 is SMNVEV (reference sequence). Trimming took 4 bases from V and 1 from J, leaving 17 bases between them. This CDR3 is 17 amino acids long. The CDR3 DNA sequence: TGTGCCAGCAGTTCCCTCTCAGGGTTCGGCAGCAATCAGCCCCAGCATTTT. Translated, it gives CASSSLSGFGSNQPQHF.

V is TRBV29-1 and J is TRBJ2-1, with 7 bases aligning to TRBD1. Germline trimming cut 1 base from V and 3 bases from J; bases unmatched to any gene: 3. The germline V gene encodes CDR1 SQVTM and CDR2 ANQGSEA. The CDR3 length is 14 residues. CDR3 amino acids: CSVEGQGDYNEQFF. The DNA of the CDR3 is TGCAGCGTTGAAGGACAGGGAGACTACAATGAGCAGTTCTTC.

The CDR3 sequence is CSVVRGHTDTQYF. Written as DNA, the CDR3 is TGCAGCGTTGTCAGGGGCCACACAGATACGCAGTATTTT. The chain is built from TRBV29-1 and TRBJ2-3, with D maybe TRBD1 (6 bases). The CDR3 totals 13 residues. From germline, CDR1 is SQVTM and CDR2 ANQGSEA. Trimming removed 4 bases at V and 2 bases at J, with 10 bases between.

This clonotype was counted only a few times. This CDR3 is CASSPLPGTSGVSSYEQYF. For the CDR3, the DNA is TGTGCCAGCAGTCCACTTCCCGGGACTAGCGGGGTCAGCTCCTACGAGCAGTACTTC. This chain uses TRBV12-3 or TRBV12-4 with TRBJ2-7, with 13 nucleotides matching TRBD2. The CDR3 consists of 19 residues. Unmatched junction bases numbered 13, after V lost 5 bases and J lost 0 bases.